The present T cell receptor beta chain was sequenced within a study of shared clonotypes between healthy human individuals (dated by TCRdb to between 2020 and 2021). Some background on the complete study: A couple of women and a few men aged 18 to 49 years were included in the cohort. For each donor, three plates each were used for CD4 naive and CD4 memory, two plates were used for CD8 naive, and one plate was used for CD8 memory. Blood TCR repertoires of roughly five healthy adults were deeply sequenced to estimate repertoire size and the extent of clonotype sharing between individuals. Different laboratories and diverse techniques were used to prepare libraries and sequence TCR repertoires, to increase sequencing depth and limit assay-specific biases. Per donor, leukapheresis produced somewhere between about 0.94 and 9 billion PBMCs. Here is what the overall study found, with its caveats: Across a few donors, 4.5% to 6.5% of naive CD4, approximately 3.6% of naive CD8, roughly 2.3% of memory CD4, and under 0.45% of memory CD8 clonotypes were shared. Because the study included a small number of donors, the genetic and exposure-history diversity represented was limited. Clonotypes shared by all four sorted-subset donors showed higher generation probabilities than non-shared clonotypes. Pairwise subsampling indicated that sequencing depth was expected to affect the degree of clonotype sharing among donors. Sampling was restricted to blood, and TCR repertoires in tissue are likely to differ from TCR repertoires in blood. Even with the large sequencing depth, rarefaction of the sorted-subset datasets indicated that sequencing was incomplete. Naive subsets generally had larger estimated clonotype richness than memory subsets did.

The junction shows trimming of 0 bases on V and 3 bases on J, plus 12 bases between the germline ends. The CDR3 sequence holds 15 residues, the cysteine and phenylalanine included. Only the CDR3 DNA is retained, 45 bases long and in frame from the first base. Reading the germline V gene gives CDR1 MNHNS and CDR2 SASEGT. About this clone: Its antigen specificity is not known. No base quality information exists; no much larger clone differs at one position.

Using the deep immunoSEQ assay, multiplex PCR amplified TCR CDR3 regions from genomic DNA. Extracted genomic DNA from each cell subset was distributed evenly across all wells of several immunoSEQ 96-well plates, and each plate was treated as a replicate. For sorted subsets, around 200 ng genomic DNA, equal to about 30,000 T cell genomes, was loaded into each replicate PCR. Purified libraries were quantified with a Qubit 3.0 fluorometer, sized on a Bioanalyzer 2100, and re-quantified with the KAPA Library Quantification kit. Every immunoSEQ 96-well plate was sequenced on a separate single-read 150-cycle Illumina NextSeq 550 flow cell. On the study's bioinformatics: Because the immunoSEQ output held only junctional sequences and lacked quality scores, the filtering could not match the filtering applied to full-length reads. Sequences were annotated with PyIR, a Python wrapper for IgBLAST v1.9, using IMGT germline references to assign V/J genes and CDR3. Any read was removed if the V/J assignment was weak (E-value above 1e-6), the CDR3 was missing, or the read contained stop codons, out-of-frame junctions, or ambiguous translated residues. V3J clonotypes were defined as sequences sharing the same inferred V gene, J gene, and CDR3 amino acid sequence. To compute the percentage overlap between repertoires, the number of shared unique clonotypes was divided by the size of the smaller repertoire. Repertoire richness was assessed with RTK rarefaction, the Chao1 estimator, and Recon v2.1 estimates of unobserved clonotypes. For all TCRbeta clonotypes obtained by the gDNA method from four donors, generation probabilities were computed with OLGA. Drawn from immuneACCESS, this table holds only the in-frame rearrangements with V and J called that TCRdb kept. Clones are partly lost; checked studies trace under half to an unresolved V gene and leave the rest unexplained. From that table come the V and J calls and clone size; the DNA was used to work out D and trimming. This sample lists about 2.3 million clones; 90% to 95% were detected once. Roughly 0.36% of the sample is held by the ten biggest clonotypes.

The donors were healthy, HIV-negative adults who had no recently reported acute infections or vaccinations. Every donor was a Caucasian adult residing in Nashville, Tennessee, USA. CD4+ T cells were enriched by magnetic negative selection; naive cells were then positively selected on CD45RA, and the negative fraction formed the memory subset. After blood collection by leukapheresis, PBMCs were isolated using Ficoll-Histopaque density gradient centrifugation and then cryopreserved in the vapor phase of liquid nitrogen. Purity and quantity of every magnetically sorted T cell population were checked by analytical flow cytometry. From each sorted fraction, genomic DNA was isolated and quantified by UV absorbance on a Nanodrop 2000c.

Source material: naive CD4+ T cells from PBMCs. The cell subset or site tag for this specimen amounts to: CD45RA+ positively selected. The chain was built from TRBV6-1 and TRBJ2-7; there is no confident call for the D gene. The sequence was obtained from a man aged 18-30 years in good health. Some clones in this sample may be carry-over from other donors' samples. The CDR3 reads as follows: CASSEARWFDYEQYF. DNA sequence: TGTGCCAGCAGTGAAGCGCGTTGGTTTGACTACGAGCAGTACTTC.